Sequencing of this T cell receptor (beta chain) was carried out in a study of cytomegalovirus exposure and HLA in healthy donors. Study-wide results and caveats: Presence/absence analyses took donor sequencing depth as roughly uniform. In vitro data verified three CMV-associated chains as specific for CMV antigens.

Of note for this clone: Its matching antigen is unknown.

The PCR employed 60 Vbeta primers together with 13 Jbeta primers. Profiling relied on immunoSEQ multiplex PCR, and the TCRdb table lists in-frame clones only, not all of them. The sample holds approximately 88,000 clones, roughly 73% seen once. The sample taken for sequencing was PBMCs. The origin of this receptor is a man in his forties or fifties in good health and CMV-seropositive.

The DNA for the CDR3 is TGTGCCAGCAGCTGGGGGCAGGGAACTGACTATGGCTACACCTTC. This translates into CASSWGQGTDYGYTF. V usage is TRBV7-2 and J usage is TRBJ1-2, with D perhaps matching TRBD1 (6 bases). The CDR3 is made up of 15 amino acids. Deletions cut 4 bases from V and 3 bases from J, with 15 bases between. Germline loops: CDR1 SGHTA, CDR2 FQGNSA.